The sequence of this TCR beta chain was determined in a study of T cells after yellow fever vaccination. This clonotype has at least ten counts. TCRdb reanalysed the 5' RACE reads using MiXCR and keeps one entry per CDR3 protein. The repertoire consists of 400,000 or so distinct CDR3 sequences, with 6.2% occurring once and the leading ten covering 15%. This TCR derives from a young man who received the YFV17D yellow fever vaccine. Source: PBMCs, taken 5 days after the yellow fever booster vaccination.

The CDR3 is CASSLRDSFQHF. CDR3 bases: TGTGCCAGCAGCTTGCGCGACAGCTTTCAGCATTTT. The chain couples TRBV5-6 to TRBJ1-5, with D possibly matching TRBD1 (5 bases). Germline V gene data show CDR1 as SGHDT and CDR2 as YYEEEE. V was cut by 1 base and J by 13 bases, with 12 bases left in between. There are 12 residues in the CDR3.